Listed below are T cell receptor beta chains from one sample, sequenced in a study of early T cells in non-severe SARS-CoV-2 infection. TCRdb processed the 5' RACE reads anew with MiXCR; each CDR3 protein has one entry. The sample holds around 52,000 distinct CDR3 sequences, about 12% seen once. The specimen was whole blood. The receptors come from an adult who was a healthcare worker with PCR-confirmed SARS-CoV-2 infection or an uninfected control (not recorded which). Each CDR3 is given with its conserved first and last residue. The D gene is left open where the match is weak. Where a row states a size, it is once, few, many or the class of an expanded clone; other rows omit it.

D gene,V gene,clone size,J gene,CDR3 DNA,CDR3 protein
.,TRBV15,.,TRBJ2-1,TGTGCCACCAGCAGAGCAGGCCTATCCGTCTCCTACAATGAGCAGTTCTTC,CATSRAGLSVSYNEQFF
.,TRBV14,many,TRBJ2-7,TGTGCCAGCAGCCAAGCCTCCGGGCTAGGGCAGTACTTC,CASSQASGLGQYF
.,TRBV27,few,TRBJ1-3,TGTGCCAGCAGTTTTAGGGGGGGGTCTGAAAACACCATATATTTT,CASSFRGGSENTIYF
.,TRBV14,many,TRBJ2-1,TGTGCCAGCAGCCAAGACTTCTTCTACAATGAGCAGTTCTTC,CASSQDFFYNEQFF
.,TRBV28,.,TRBJ2-7,TGTGCCAGCAGTTCTAACCCCCATCCAAACTACGAGCAGTACTTC,CASSSNPHPNYEQYF
TRBD2,TRBV29-1,once,TRBJ2-3,TGCAGCGTTGATGGCGGGGGGGCGCCAGATACGCAGTATTTT,CSVDGGGAPDTQYF
TRBD1,TRBV15,many,TRBJ1-2,TGTGCCACCAGCAAGGACAGGGGCTTTACTAACTATGGCTACACCTTC,CATSKDRGFTNYGYTF
TRBD1,TRBV29-1,many,TRBJ2-1,TGCAGCGCCCGGGGACAGGGTAGGTATGAGCAGTTCTTC,CSARGQGRYEQFF
.,TRBV2,many,TRBJ2-1,TGTGCCAGCAGTGAAGGGACCGAACCCTACAATGAGCAGTTCTTC,CASSEGTEPYNEQFF
.,TRBV11-2,many,TRBJ2-2,TGTGCCAGCAGCTTTACAGGAGCGAACACCGGGGAGCTGTTTTTT,CASSFTGANTGELFF
.,TRBV20-1,many,TRBJ2-4,TGCAGTGCTAGGGTGGGTGCCAAAAACATTCAGTACTTC,CSARVGAKNIQYF
.,TRBV28,.,TRBJ2-2,TGTGCCAGCAGGGAGGGGCTAGAGCTGTTTTTT,CASREGLELFF
.,TRBV29-1,many,TRBJ2-2,TGCAGCGCCGATAGTTCAGGGGCCACCGGGGAGCTGTTTTTT,CSADSSGATGELFF
.,TRBV27,many,TRBJ2-1,TGTGCCAGCAGTTTATCGGGACTTCACAATGAGCAGTTCTTC,CASSLSGLHNEQFF
TRBD2,TRBV18,many,TRBJ2-3,TGTGCCAGCTCACCAAGCCTACTAGCGGGGCGCGGTACAGATACGCAGTATTTT,CASSPSLLAGRGTDTQYF
.,TRBV6-6,few,TRBJ2-7,TGTGCCAGCAGTTACGGAGGGGGAGAGCAGTACTTC,CASSYGGGEQYF
.,TRBV18,many,TRBJ1-1,TGTGCCAGCTCACCAGGGCGAAACACTGAAGCTTTCTTT,CASSPGRNTEAFF
.,TRBV20-1,.,TRBJ1-1,TGCAGTGCTAGACTGACAGGTGCATTTTCGAGGCCTTTCTTT,CSARLTGAFSRPFF
.,TRBV12-3/TRBV12-4,many,TRBJ2-7,TGTGCCAGCAGTTTAAAGGGCCGCCCCTACGAGCAGTACTTC,CASSLKGRPYEQYF
TRBD1,TRBV2,many,TRBJ2-3,TGTGCCAGCAGCCCCGACAGGGGGCGCACAGATACGCAGTATTTT,CASSPDRGRTDTQYF
TRBD1,TRBV29-1,many,TRBJ1-3,TGCAGCGCAGATAAACAGGGGACTGGAAACACCATATATTTT,CSADKQGTGNTIYF
.,TRBV29-1,few,TRBJ2-7,TGCAGCGTTCGTAACTACGAGCAGTACTTC,CSVRNYEQYF
TRBD2,TRBV6-6,few,TRBJ2-1,TGTGCCAGCAGTTACTGGCTAGCGGAAAGCAATGAGCAGTTCTTC,CASSYWLAESNEQFF
TRBD1,TRBV6-5,many,TRBJ1-6,TGTGCCAGCACCCAGGGACAGGGGTTTTTTTCACCCCTCCACTTT,CASTQGQGFFSPLHF
.,TRBV10-3,many,TRBJ2-3,TGTGCCATCGAAACAACAGATACGCAGTATTTT,CAIETTDTQYF
.,TRBV6-6,many,TRBJ1-4,TGTGCCAGCAGTTCACAGGGACTAATGTACGAAAAACTGTTTTTT,CASSSQGLMYEKLFF
.,TRBV29-1,many,TRBJ1-1,TGCAGCGTTGCGTCCGGAGTGAACACTGAAGCTTTCTTT,CSVASGVNTEAFF
.,TRBV18,few,TRBJ1-1,TGTGCCAGCTCACCCCTGGACAGCTCAGACCTCATGAACACTGAAGCTTTCTTT,CASSPLDSSDLMNTEAFF
TRBD1,TRBV11-1,few,TRBJ2-5,TGTGCCAGCAGAACACGGGACAGGCCTCAAGAGACCCAGTACTTC,CASRTRDRPQETQYF
TRBD1,TRBV5-1,.,TRBJ2-6,TGCGCCAGCAGCTTGCTGGACAGGGGGCCGGGCTCTGGGGCCAACGTCCTGACTTTC,CASSLLDRGPGSGANVLTF
TRBD2,TRBV5-1,many,TRBJ2-1,TGCGCCAGCCAAACCGCTCCTAGCGGGAGGTCGGCTAATGACAATGAGCAGTTCTTC,CASQTAPSGRSANDNEQFF
TRBD1,TRBV10-3,few,TRBJ2-1,TGTGCCATCAAAACCGGGACAGGCATCTACAATGAGCAGTTCTTC,CAIKTGTGIYNEQFF
.,TRBV24-1,many,TRBJ2-7,TGTGCCACCAGTCCGGGGGACGAGCAGTACTTC,CATSPGDEQYF
.,TRBV27,many,TRBJ2-7,TGTGCCAGCAGTTTAATGCCGTTCGGCGAGCAGTACTTC,CASSLMPFGEQYF
.,TRBV5-6,.,TRBJ2-7,TGTGCCAGCAGCGCCCGCGACGAGCAGTACTTC,CASSARDEQYF
TRBD1,TRBV12-3/TRBV12-4,many,TRBJ1-3,TGTGCCAGCAGCCGGACAGGGACTTACGGATCTGGAAACACCATATATTTT,CASSRTGTYGSGNTIYF
TRBD1,TRBV5-1,few,TRBJ2-5,TGCGCCAGCAGCTTGGGACAGGGGACCACCCAGGAGACCCAGTACTTC,CASSLGQGTTQETQYF
.,TRBV28,many,TRBJ1-5,TGTGCCAGCAGTTCTAGTCTGTCTATAATCAATTTT,CASSSSLSIINF
.,TRBV15,many,TRBJ2-4,TGTGCCACCAGACCGGGACAACCAGCCAAAAACATTCAGTACTTC,CATRPGQPAKNIQYF
.,TRBV21-1,many,TRBJ1-2,TGTGCCAGCAGCAACCCCGGCGGAGCATACGCCTATAACTATGGCTACACCTTC,CASSNPGGAYAYNYGYTF
.,TRBV7-9,many,TRBJ2-2,TGTGCCAGCAGTGGAGCGTGGTCAGCCGGGGAGCTGTTTTTT,CASSGAWSAGELFF
.,TRBV19,.,TRBJ1-1,TGTGCCAGCCGAACCGGGGGCGCCGGGCACACTGAAGCTTTCTTT,CASRTGGAGHTEAFF
TRBD1,TRBV9,.,TRBJ2-1,TGTGCCAGCAGCGGAGGTCACAGGGGGTCCTACAATGAGCAGTTCTTC,CASSGGHRGSYNEQFF
.,TRBV15,many,TRBJ2-2,TGTGCCACCAGCAGAGATCGGTCAGCTAACACCGGGGAGCTGTTTTTT,CATSRDRSANTGELFF
.,TRBV30,.,TRBJ1-3,TGTGCCTGGATGAATGTGTTCGGGAACACCATATATTTT,CAWMNVFGNTIYF
.,TRBV7-2,few,TRBJ2-7,TGTGCCAGCAGCTTAGCAATGAGCGGGTACGAGCAGTACTTC,CASSLAMSGYEQYF
TRBD1,TRBV25-1,many,TRBJ1-2,TGTGCCAGCAGGAGGACAGGGAGGGACTATGGCTACACCTTC,CASRRTGRDYGYTF
.,TRBV5-4,.,TRBJ2-1,TGTGCCAGCAGCTTGGGGACCGGCTCCTACAATGAGCAGTTCTTC,CASSLGTGSYNEQFF
TRBD2,TRBV19,many,TRBJ2-7,TGTGCCAGTAGTCCAGCGGGGTCTCGCGGGACCTTATACGAGCAGTACTTC,CASSPAGSRGTLYEQYF
TRBD1,TRBV29-1,many,TRBJ1-1,TGCAGCGTTTCCACAGGGGAATTCGGTGAAGCTTTCTTT,CSVSTGEFGEAFF
TRBD2,TRBV6-5,many,TRBJ2-1,TGTGCCAGCAGTTACTTATGGACTAGCGGGTCCTACAATGAGCAGTTCTTC,CASSYLWTSGSYNEQFF
.,TRBV12-3/TRBV12-4,few,TRBJ1-6,TGTGCCAGCAGATTGGGGGCAGTGAAGGGTTCACCCCTCCACTTT,CASRLGAVKGSPLHF
.,TRBV7-9,many,TRBJ2-7,TGTGCCAGCAGCCAAAAAGGGACATCGTCCTACGAGCAGTACTTC,CASSQKGTSSYEQYF
TRBD1,TRBV28,.,TRBJ2-7,TGTGCCAGCAGTCTGGGGACAGTTTACTACGAGCAGTACTTC,CASSLGTVYYEQYF
.,TRBV12-3/TRBV12-4,many,TRBJ1-3,TGTGCCAGCAAGGCTGGCACCATATATTTT,CASKAGTIYF
TRBD1,TRBV12-3/TRBV12-4,many,TRBJ1-6,TGTGCCAGCAGTTTGGGGACAGGCTACACACCCCTCCACTTT,CASSLGTGYTPLHF